Listed below are T cell receptor beta chains from one sample, sequenced in a study of T cell repertoires in cytomegalovirus infection. TCRdb re-called the reads with MiXCR, one entry per CDR3 protein. Of over 300,000 distinct CDR3 sequences listed, 17% were seen once; the top ten hold around 12%. Sequencing was performed on PBMCs. All receptors come from a human donor in good health (CMV status not recorded). Some clones in this sample may be carry-over from other donors' samples. Each CDR3 is given with its conserved first and last residue. D genes are given only for firm matches. A clone size is listed for some rows: how often the clone was seen (once, few, many), or a class if it is expanded.

D	V	J	size	DNA	CDR3
.	TRBV2	TRBJ1-5	.	TGTGCCAGCAGTGAACAGGCGCCCAATCAGCCCCAGCATTTT	CASSEQAPNQPQHF
.	TRBV6-2/TRBV6-3	TRBJ2-7	many	TGTGCCACCGGAACAGGGTTGGGGAACGAGCAGTACTTC	CATGTGLGNEQYF
.	TRBV28	TRBJ1-1	many	TGTGCCAGCACGGCCAGTGCTGAAGCTTTCTTT	CASTASAEAFF
.	TRBV6-1	TRBJ2-5	many	TGTGCCAGCAGTATCCTCCCCCGGACTACCCGCCAAGAGACCCAGTACTTC	CASSILPRTTRQETQYF
.	TRBV6-5	TRBJ2-7	once	TGTGCCAGCAGTTACGATGGGCAGAATCACTACGAGCAGTACTTC	CASSYDGQNHYEQYF
.	TRBV11-2	TRBJ1-2	few	TGTGCCAGCAGCCCCAGCCGGGACACCAGACAACCCTACACCTTC	CASSPSRDTRQPYTF
.	TRBV2	TRBJ1-4	.	TGTGCCAGCACCACAGGGATCCCTAATGAAAAACTGTTTTTT	CASTTGIPNEKLFF
.	TRBV11-2	TRBJ1-2	.	TGTGCCAGCAGCTTGCTCCCTGGGCAGGGTGAAGGTGGCTACACCTTC	CASSLLPGQGEGGYTF
.	TRBV7-9	TRBJ1-2	many	TGTGCCAGCAGCTTAGTGGGACCTTATGGCTACACCTTC	CASSLVGPYGYTF
TRBD1	TRBV7-9	TRBJ1-2	.	TGTGCCAGCAGCTGGGACAGTCCGATTTCCGTCTATGGCTACACCTTC	CASSWDSPISVYGYTF
.	TRBV5-1	TRBJ2-3	many	TGCGCCAGCAGCCACAACAGGGTAGGGGGAGATACGCAGTATTTT	CASSHNRVGGDTQYF
.	TRBV12-3/TRBV12-4	TRBJ2-3	few	TGTGCCAGCAGTTTTGGGGAAACAGATACGCAGTATTTT	CASSFGETDTQYF
TRBD1	TRBV6-1	TRBJ2-7	few	TGTGCCAGCAGTGAAATAGGGGACAGGGCTTCCTACGAGCAGTACTTC	CASSEIGDRASYEQYF
TRBD1	TRBV4-2	TRBJ1-2	.	TGTGCCAGCAGCCAGGCTGACTCGGGACAGGGGAATGGCTACACCTTC	CASSQADSGQGNGYTF
.	TRBV27	TRBJ2-7	.	TGTGCCAGCACACCCAAACCGGGACGGAGCTACGAGCAGTACTTC	CASTPKPGRSYEQYF
TRBD2	TRBV5-4	TRBJ2-3	.	TGTGCCAGCAGCTTCCGCGGGGGGGCACATACGCAGTATTTT	CASSFRGGAHTQYF
.	TRBV5-4	TRBJ2-1	.	TGTGCCAGCAGCCAACGGACGGGGACGGGTGAGCAGTTCTTC	CASSQRTGTGEQFF
.	TRBV5-1	TRBJ1-1	.	TGCGCCAGCAGCTGGACCCAGGCTGGGCGGTACACTGAAGCTTTCTTT	CASSWTQAGRYTEAFF
.	TRBV19	TRBJ2-3	many	TGTGCTACGAAGGCTACAGGCACAGATACGCAGTATTTT	CATKATGTDTQYF
.	TRBV5-1	TRBJ1-1	many	TGCGCCAGCAGCTCTGGGGGCTTCACTGAAGCTTTCTTT	CASSSGGFTEAFF
TRBD1	TRBV12-3/TRBV12-4	TRBJ2-6	.	TGTGCCAGCAGTCCGGCGGGACAGGTATCCGGGGCCAACGTCCTGACTTTC	CASSPAGQVSGANVLTF
TRBD1	TRBV7-6	TRBJ1-4	many	TGTGCCAGCAGCCCGGCCGGGACAGGGAATGAAAAACTGTTTTTT	CASSPAGTGNEKLFF
.	TRBV4-1	TRBJ2-7	.	TGCGCCAGCAGCCAAGCTGCGTCGTCGAGGCTCTACGAGCAGTACTTC	CASSQAASSRLYEQYF
.	TRBV6-1	TRBJ1-5	.	TGTGCCAGCAGCCCCGGACTGAGCAATCAGCCCCAGCATTTT	CASSPGLSNQPQHF
.	TRBV18	TRBJ2-7	.	TGTGCCAGCTCACCGGAGGGAAGATCCTACGAGCAGTACTTC	CASSPEGRSYEQYF
TRBD1	TRBV7-6	TRBJ1-2	many	TGTGCCAGCAGCTCTTCCCACCCCGGACAGGGGGCGGATGGCTACACCTTC	CASSSSHPGQGADGYTF
.	TRBV4-3	TRBJ2-3	many	TGCGCCAGCAGCCAAGACGGCGGCACAGGTGCAGATACGCAGTATTTT	CASSQDGGTGADTQYF
.	TRBV18	TRBJ2-7	.	TGTGCCAGCTCTCAGAGTGGTAGGGTGGACTCCTACGAGCAGTACTTC	CASSQSGRVDSYEQYF
.	TRBV2	TRBJ1-2	many	TGTGCCAGCAGTGAGATTAACGTCGACCCAGATGGCTACACCTTC	CASSEINVDPDGYTF
TRBD1	TRBV25-1	TRBJ1-2	.	TGTGCCAGCTCGGACAGGGGCTATGGCTACACCTTC	CASSDRGYGYTF
TRBD1	TRBV24-1	TRBJ2-1	few	TGTGCCACCGAGGGACAGGGCTACAATGAGCAGTTCTTC	CATEGQGYNEQFF
.	TRBV7-2	TRBJ2-5	many	TGTGCCAGCAGCTTAGGAACGGTGCGAACCACCACGGCCCAGTACTTC	CASSLGTVRTTTAQYF
.	TRBV18	TRBJ1-4	few	TGTGCCAGCTCACCCTTCGGGACATCTAGTGAAAAACTGTTTTTT	CASSPFGTSSEKLFF
.	TRBV5-1	TRBJ2-5	.	TGCGCCAGCAGCTTTGGGCCGGCCCAAGAGACCCAGTACTTC	CASSFGPAQETQYF
.	TRBV19	TRBJ1-1	few	TGTGCCAGTAGTATAGTATGGGGAGCCGCGGTTGAAGCTTTCTTT	CASSIVWGAAVEAFF
.	TRBV6-5	TRBJ1-1	few	TGTGCCAGCAGTTACTCTGGCCGATTCTTTGAAGCTTTCTTT	CASSYSGRFFEAFF